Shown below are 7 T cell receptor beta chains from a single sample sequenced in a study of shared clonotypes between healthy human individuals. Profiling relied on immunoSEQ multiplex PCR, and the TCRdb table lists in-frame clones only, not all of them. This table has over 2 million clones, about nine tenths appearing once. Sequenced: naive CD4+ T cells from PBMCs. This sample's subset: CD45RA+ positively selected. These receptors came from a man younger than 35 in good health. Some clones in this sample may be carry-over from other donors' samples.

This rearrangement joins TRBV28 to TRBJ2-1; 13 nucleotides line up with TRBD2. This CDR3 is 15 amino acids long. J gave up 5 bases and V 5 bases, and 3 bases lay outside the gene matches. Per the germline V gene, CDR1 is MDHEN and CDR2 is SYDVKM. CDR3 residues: CASSLGTSGDNEQFF. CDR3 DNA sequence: TGTGCCAGCAGTCTGGGGACTAGCGGGGACAATGAGCAGTTCTTC. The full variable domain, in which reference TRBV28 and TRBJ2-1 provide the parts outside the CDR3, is DVKVTQSSRYLVKRTGEKVFLECVQDMDHENMFWYRQDPGLGLRLIYFSYDVKMKEKGDIPEGYSVSREKKERFSLILESASTNQTSMYLCASSLGTSGDNEQFFGPGTRLTVL.

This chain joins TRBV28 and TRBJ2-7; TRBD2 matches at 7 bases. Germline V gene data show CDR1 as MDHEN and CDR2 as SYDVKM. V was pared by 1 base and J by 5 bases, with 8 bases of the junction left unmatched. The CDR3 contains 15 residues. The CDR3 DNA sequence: TGTGCCAGCAGTTTATTGCGGGAGAATTTGAACGAGCAGTACTTC. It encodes CASSLLRENLNEQYF.

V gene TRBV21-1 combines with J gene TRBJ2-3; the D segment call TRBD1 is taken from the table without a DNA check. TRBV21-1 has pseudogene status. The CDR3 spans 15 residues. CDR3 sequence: CASSIDNTSTDTQYF. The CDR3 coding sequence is TGTGCCAGCAGCATAGACAACACTAGCACAGATACGCAGTATTTT.

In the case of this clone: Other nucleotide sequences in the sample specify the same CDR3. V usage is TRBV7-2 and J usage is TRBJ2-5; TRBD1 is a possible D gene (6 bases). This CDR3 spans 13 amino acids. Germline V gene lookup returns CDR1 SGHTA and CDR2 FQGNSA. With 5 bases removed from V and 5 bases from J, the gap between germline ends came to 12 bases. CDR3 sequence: CASSPGQGETQYF. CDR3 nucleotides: TGTGCCAGCAGCCCCGGGCAGGGGGAGACCCAGTACTTC.

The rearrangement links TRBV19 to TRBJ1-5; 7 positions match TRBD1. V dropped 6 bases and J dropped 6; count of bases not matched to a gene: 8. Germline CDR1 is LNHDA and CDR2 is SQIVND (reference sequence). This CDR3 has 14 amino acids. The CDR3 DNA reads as TGTGCCAGTAGACCCTCCAGGGGGACTCAGCCCCAGCATTTT. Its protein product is CASRPSRGTQPQHF.

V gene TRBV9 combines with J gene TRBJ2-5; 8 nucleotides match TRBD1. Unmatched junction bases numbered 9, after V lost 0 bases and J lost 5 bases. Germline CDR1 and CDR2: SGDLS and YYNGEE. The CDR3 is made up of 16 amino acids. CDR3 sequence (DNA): TGTGCCAGCAGCGTAGGTGGACAGGGTTTTATGGAGACCCAGTACTTC. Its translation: CASSVGGQGFMETQYF.

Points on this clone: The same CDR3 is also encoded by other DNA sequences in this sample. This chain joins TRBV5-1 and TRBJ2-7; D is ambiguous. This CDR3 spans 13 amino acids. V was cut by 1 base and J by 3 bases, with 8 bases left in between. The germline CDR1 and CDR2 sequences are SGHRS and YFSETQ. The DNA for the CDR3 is TGCGCCAGCAGCTTGCTGGTTGGCTACGAGCAGTACTTC. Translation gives CASSLLVGYEQYF.